These 10 T cell receptor beta chains were sequenced from one sample in a study of lymphopenia after photon versus proton radiotherapy. Sequencing was performed with immunoSEQ multiplex PCR; in TCRdb, only in-frame clones are kept and a portion is missing. This table holds around 20,000 clones, about 90% found once. Source: peripheral blood, taken from a patient treated with proton-based radiotherapy. These receptors were taken from an older woman with pancreatic cancer. Some clones in this sample may be carry-over from other donors' samples.

The chain links TRBV5-5 to TRBJ1-1; D gene ambiguous. Trimming cost V 4 bases and J 0 bases, with 4 bases left between them. Germline V lookup: CDR1 SGHKS, CDR2 YYEKEE (reference sequence). CDR3 size: 12 residues. The CDR3 nucleotides are TGTGCCAGCAGCCGACTGAACACTGAAGCTTTCTTT. It specifies CASSRLNTEAFF.

This clone showed up just once. The rearrangement joins TRBV19 to TRBJ1-6; D perhaps matches TRBD1 (5 bases). V shed 3 bases and J shed 8 bases, with 11 bases lying between them. The CDR3 is made up of 14 amino acids. CDR1 is LNHDA, CDR2 SQIVND, per germline (reference sequence). Here the CDR3 DNA reads TGTGCCAGTAGTATCGGCAGGGCGGATTCACCCCTCCACTTT. This translates into CASSIGRADSPLHF.

The chain couples TRBV28 to TRBJ2-5; 7 bases agree with TRBD1. With 8 bases clipped from V and 6 bases from J, the junction kept 6 bases outside the gene matches. The CDR3 consists of 12 residues. Germline V lookup: CDR1 MDHEN, CDR2 SYDVKM. As DNA, the CDR3 is TGTGCCAGCTTTGACAGGGACCAGACCCAGTACTTC. The encoded protein is CASFDRDQTQYF.

In its sample, this clone was seen a few times. The chain recombines TRBV6-1 with TRBJ2-7; TRBD2 aligns across 7 bases. The CDR3 has 15 amino acids. The germline CDR1 and CDR2 sequences are MNHNS and SASEGT. The trim removed 3 bases at V and 3 bases at J, leaving 8 bases unmatched. The CDR3 coding sequence is TGTGCCAGCAGTGAGGGGCTAGCGGCAGTCTACGAGCAGTACTTC. Amino acids: CASSEGLAAVYEQYF.

This chain uses TRBV9 with TRBJ2-2; D possibly corresponds to TRBD2 (6 bases). Trimming left V 2 bases short and J 1 base short, with 18 bases between. CDR1 is SGDLS and CDR2 is YYNGEE in the germline V gene. The CDR3 extends over 18 amino acids. Here the CDR3 DNA reads TGTGCCAGCAGCGTCTTTTCCTTGGAAGCGGGGAACACCGGGGAGCTGTTTTTT. Protein sequence: CASSVFSLEAGNTGELFF. Full variable domain (remainder filled in from reference TRBV9 and TRBJ2-2): DSGVTQTPKHLITATGQRVTLRCSPRSGDLSVYWYQQSLDQGLQFLIQYYNGEERAKGNILERFSAQQFPDLHSELNLSSLELGDSALYFCASSVFSLEAGNTGELFFGEGSRLTVL.

As DNA, the CDR3 is TGTGCCAGTAGGGGTGGGGGAACGGGAGCTGAAGCTTTCTTT. Translation: CASRGGGTGAEAFF. The rearrangement uses TRBV19 and TRBJ1-1; possibly TRBD1 for D (5 bases). Germline V lookup: CDR1 LNHDA, CDR2 SQIVND (reference sequence). The CDR3 extends over 14 amino acids. Trimming removed 6 bases from V and 6 bases from J, with 17 bases in between.

The V and J genes are TRBV29-1 and TRBJ2-3; D is possibly TRBD1 or TRBD2 (6 bases each). CDR1 is SQVTM, CDR2 ANQGSEA, per germline. This CDR3 comprises 13 residues. V was shortened by 4 bases and J by 1 base, with 9 bases between the two germline ends. The CDR3 bases are TGCAGCGTTGCGGGGGCGGGCACAGATACGCAGTATTTT. It encodes CSVAGAGTDTQYF.

This chain uses TRBV6-1 with TRBJ2-3; D is unresolved. This CDR3 is built from 15 residues. Trimming shortened V by 0 bases and J by 1 base, and 8 bases separated the two germline ends. Germline CDR1 MNHNS, CDR2 SASEGT. CDR3 in DNA: TGTGCCAGCAGTGAAGCGATTATTGGCACAGATACGCAGTATTTT. This translates into CASSEAIIGTDTQYF.

The chain links TRBV6-5 to TRBJ1-1; perhaps TRBD1 as D (5 bases). CDR3 length: 14 residues. V was clipped by 0 bases and J by 4 bases, with 9 bases between them. The germline V gene has CDR1 MNHEY and CDR2 SVGAGI. The CDR3 nucleotides read TGTGCCAGCAGTTACTCCAGGGTGACCACTGAAGCTTTCTTT. This gives the protein CASSYSRVTTEAFF.

The rearrangement links TRBV5-1 to TRBJ1-3, with 7 bases aligning to TRBD1. V trimming: 0 bases; J trimming: 3 bases; junction bases outside the gene matches: 6. CDR3 length: 16 amino acids. From germline, CDR1 is SGHRS and CDR2 YFSETQ. The CDR3 sequence: CASSLDGTVSGNTIYF. The CDR3 bases are TGCGCCAGCAGCTTGGACGGGACAGTGAGTGGAAACACCATATATTTT.